These T cell receptor beta chains were read from a single sample in a study of blood T cell repertoires in COVID-19. Some clones are missing from TCRdb's copy, which holds only in-frame ones; the method was immunoSEQ multiplex PCR. The sample lists fewer than 60,000 clones, 80% to 95% occurring once. Material for sequencing was peripheral blood. The receptors shown here come from a man between 60 and 75 years old with COVID-19, enrolled during active disease. Each CDR3 is given with its conserved first and last residue. The D gene is left open where the match is weak. Size is stated for part of the rows, as once, few or many counts, or as a class when the clone is expanded.

CDR3	DNA	D	J	length	size	V
CASSPSGQGYGEQFF	TGTGCCAGCAGCCCGTCGGGACAGGGGTACGGTGAGCAGTTCTTC	TRBD1	TRBJ2-1	15	NA	TRBV11-3
CASSVYRGDEQFF	TGTGCCAGCAGCGTCTACAGGGGGGATGAGCAGTTCTTC	TRBD1	TRBJ2-1	13	NA	TRBV9
CASTLPDRDYEQYF	TGTGCCAGCACCCTCCCGGACAGGGACTACGAGCAGTACTTC	NA	TRBJ2-7	14	NA	TRBV21-1
CASSPRQYTGELFF	TGTGCCAGCAGCCCGAGACAGTACACCGGGGAGCTGTTTTTT	NA	TRBJ2-2	14	NA	TRBV11-3
CASSSSYRGNEQFF	TGTGCCAGCAGTTCTAGCTACCGGGGGAATGAGCAGTTCTTC	NA	TRBJ2-1	14	NA	TRBV28
CASSQELDYGYTF	TGCGCCAGCAGCCAAGAACTGGACTATGGCTACACCTTC	NA	TRBJ1-2	13	NA	TRBV4-3
CASSLRTGKTQYF	TGTGCCAGCAGCTTAAGGACAGGGAAGACCCAGTACTTC	TRBD1	TRBJ2-5	13	NA	TRBV5-6
CAWSPGHRDGSPLHF	TGTGCCTGGTCCCCAGGGCACAGGGATGGTTCACCCCTCCACTTT	NA	TRBJ1-6	15	NA	TRBV30
CASSIRWVGRVNSGNQPQHF	TGTGCCAGTAGTATAAGGTGGGTGGGCAGGGTAAATAGTGGCAATCAGCCCCAGCATTTT	NA	TRBJ1-5	20	NA	TRBV19
CASSVNRGSAGYTF	TGTGCCAGCAGCGTCAACAGGGGTTCGGCTGGCTACACCTTC	TRBD1	TRBJ1-2	14	once	TRBV9
CASSRLRGLMNTEAFF	TGTGCCAGTAGTCGCCTCAGGGGGCTGATGAACACTGAAGCTTTCTTT	TRBD1	TRBJ1-1	16	NA	TRBV19
CASSYSRSYGYTF	TGTGCCAGCAGTTACTCGCGGTCCTATGGCTACACCTTC	NA	TRBJ1-2	13	NA	TRBV6-5
CASSPQNSISYEQYF	TGTGCCAGCAGCCCACAGAATTCGATTTCCTACGAGCAGTACTTC	NA	TRBJ2-7	15	NA	TRBV7-6
CASSDLDRHNQPQHF	TGCGCCAGCAGTGACTTGGACAGACACAATCAGCCCCAGCATTTT	NA	TRBJ1-5	15	NA	TRBV10-2
CASSLGQGGEKLFF	TGTGCCAGCAGTTTGGGACAGGGGGGTGAAAAACTGTTTTTT	TRBD1	TRBJ1-4	14	NA	TRBV28
CASSLKAGGFGGYTF	TGTGCCAGCAGTTTAAAGGCAGGGGGGTTCGGTGGCTACACCTTC	TRBD1	TRBJ1-2	15	NA	TRBV27
CSAMQGFTDTQYF	TGCAGCGCTATGCAGGGGTTCACAGATACGCAGTATTTT	NA	TRBJ2-3	13	NA	TRBV29-1
CASSYGRDRAGTEAFF	TGTGCCAGCAGCTATGGCAGGGACAGGGCTGGAACTGAAGCTTTCTTT	TRBD1	TRBJ1-1	16	NA	TRBV5-6
CASSEGGSGTDTQYF	TGTGCCAGCAGTGAAGGTGGTAGCGGCACAGATACGCAGTATTTT	NA	TRBJ2-3	15	NA	TRBV25-1
CASSIQLTKIQETQYF	TGTGCCAGTAGTATACAGCTGACAAAAATCCAAGAGACCCAGTACTTC	NA	TRBJ2-5	16	NA	TRBV19
CASSSTSGTTDTQYF	TGTGCCAGCAGTTCGACTAGCGGCACCACAGATACGCAGTATTTT	TRBD2	TRBJ2-3	15	NA	TRBV28
CASNSAGSWAGELFF	TGTGCCAGCAATTCGGCGGGTTCTTGGGCCGGGGAGCTGTTTTTT	NA	TRBJ2-2	15	NA	TRBV3-1/TRBV3-2
CASSRGIGGNTIYF	TGTGCCAGCAGCCGAGGGATCGGTGGAAACACCATATATTTT	NA	TRBJ1-3	14	NA	TRBV14
CASSLAPGTSTYEQYF	TGTGCCAGCAGCTTAGCCCCCGGGACTAGCACTTACGAGCAGTACTTC	TRBD2	TRBJ2-7	16	NA	TRBV7-8
CASSWREGAYNEQFF	TGTGCCAGCAGCTGGCGTGAAGGGGCCTACAATGAGCAGTTCTTC	NA	TRBJ2-1	15	NA	TRBV7-9